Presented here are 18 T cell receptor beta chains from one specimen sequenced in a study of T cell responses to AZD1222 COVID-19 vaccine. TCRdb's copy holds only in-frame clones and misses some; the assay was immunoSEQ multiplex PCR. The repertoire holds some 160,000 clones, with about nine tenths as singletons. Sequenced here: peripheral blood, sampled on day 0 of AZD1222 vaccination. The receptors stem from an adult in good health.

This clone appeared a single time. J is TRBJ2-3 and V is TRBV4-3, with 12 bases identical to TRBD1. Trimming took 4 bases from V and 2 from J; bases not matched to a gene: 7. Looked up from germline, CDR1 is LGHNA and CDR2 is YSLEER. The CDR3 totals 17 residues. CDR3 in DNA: TGCGCCAGCAGCCTCACCCAGGGACAGGGGGCCACAGATACGCAGTATTTT. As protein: CASSLTQGQGATDTQYF.

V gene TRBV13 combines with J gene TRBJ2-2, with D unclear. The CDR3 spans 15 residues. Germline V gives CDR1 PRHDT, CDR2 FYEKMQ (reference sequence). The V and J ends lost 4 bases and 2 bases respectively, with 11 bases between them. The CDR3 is CASSSGGGNTGELFF. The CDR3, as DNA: TGTGCCAGCAGCTCCGGCGGCGGTAACACCGGGGAGCTGTTTTTT.

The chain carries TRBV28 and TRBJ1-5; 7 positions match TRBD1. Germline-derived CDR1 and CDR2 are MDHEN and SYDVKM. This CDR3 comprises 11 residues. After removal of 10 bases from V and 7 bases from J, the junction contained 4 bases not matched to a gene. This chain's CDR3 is CATGGSQPQHF. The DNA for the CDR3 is TGTGCCACAGGGGGGAGCCAGCCCCAGCATTTT.

The CDR3 DNA reads TGTGCCAGCAGTGAGGGGGGAGGGGATACGCAGTATTTT. The encoded protein is CASSEGGGDTQYF. V usage is TRBV2 and J usage is TRBJ2-3; 7 bases align to TRBD2. CDR1 SNHLY and CDR2 FYNNEI come from the germline V gene. The CDR3 totals 13 residues. The V and J ends lost 3 bases and 6 bases, in that order; junction bases with no gene match: 3.

Here the CDR3 reads CASRGTSGPQETQYF. CDR3 bases: TGTGCCAGCAGAGGGACTAGCGGGCCCCAAGAGACCCAGTACTTC. V and J are TRBV2 and TRBJ2-5, with 12 nucleotides matching TRBD2. Germline CDR1 SNHLY, CDR2 FYNNEI. There are 15 residues in the CDR3. V shed 6 bases and J 1 base; nucleotides not matched to a gene: 3.

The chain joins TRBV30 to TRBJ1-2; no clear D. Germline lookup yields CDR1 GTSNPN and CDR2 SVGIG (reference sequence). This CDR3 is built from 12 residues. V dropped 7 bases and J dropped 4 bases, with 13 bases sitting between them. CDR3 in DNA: TGTGCCTATGGACCCAACGGCTATGGCTACACCTTC. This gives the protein CAYGPNGYGYTF.

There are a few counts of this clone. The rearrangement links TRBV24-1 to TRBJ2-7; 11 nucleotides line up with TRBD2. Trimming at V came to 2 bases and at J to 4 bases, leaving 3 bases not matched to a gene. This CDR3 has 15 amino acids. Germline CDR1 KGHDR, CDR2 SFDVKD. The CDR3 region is CATSDWSSGRYEQYF. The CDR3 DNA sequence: TGTGCCACCAGTGATTGGTCTAGCGGGAGGTACGAGCAGTACTTC.

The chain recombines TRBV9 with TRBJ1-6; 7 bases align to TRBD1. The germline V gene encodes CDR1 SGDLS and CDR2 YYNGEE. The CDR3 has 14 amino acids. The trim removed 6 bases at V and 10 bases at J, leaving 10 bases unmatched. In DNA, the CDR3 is TGTGCCAGCACCGACAGGGTCGGAGGATCACCCCTCCACTTT. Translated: CASTDRVGGSPLHF.

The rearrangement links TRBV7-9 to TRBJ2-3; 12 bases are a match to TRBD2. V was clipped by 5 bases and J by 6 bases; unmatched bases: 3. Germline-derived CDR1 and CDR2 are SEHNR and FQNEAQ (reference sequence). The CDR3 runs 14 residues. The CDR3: CASSRTSGADTQYF. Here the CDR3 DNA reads TGTGCCAGCAGCCGGACTAGCGGGGCTGATACGCAGTATTTT.

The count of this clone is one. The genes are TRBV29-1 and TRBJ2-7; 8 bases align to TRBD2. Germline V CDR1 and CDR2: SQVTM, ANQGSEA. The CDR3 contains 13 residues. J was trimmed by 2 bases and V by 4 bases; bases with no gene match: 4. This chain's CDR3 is CSVGTGGTYEQYF. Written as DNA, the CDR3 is TGCAGCGTTGGGACGGGGGGGACCTACGAGCAGTACTTC.

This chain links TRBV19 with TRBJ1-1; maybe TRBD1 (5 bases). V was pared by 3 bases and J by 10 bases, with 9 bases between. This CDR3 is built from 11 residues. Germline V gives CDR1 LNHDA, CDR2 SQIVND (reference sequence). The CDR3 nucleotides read TGTGCCAGTAGTATGGGGGGTAGAGCTTTCTTT. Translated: CASSMGGRAFF.

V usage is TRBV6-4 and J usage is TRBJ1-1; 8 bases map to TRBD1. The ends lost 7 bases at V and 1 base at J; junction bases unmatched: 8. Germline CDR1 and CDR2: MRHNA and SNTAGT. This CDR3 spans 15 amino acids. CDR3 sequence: CASIDRGPPNTEAFF. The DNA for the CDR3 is TGTGCCAGCATAGACAGGGGACCCCCGAACACTGAAGCTTTCTTT.

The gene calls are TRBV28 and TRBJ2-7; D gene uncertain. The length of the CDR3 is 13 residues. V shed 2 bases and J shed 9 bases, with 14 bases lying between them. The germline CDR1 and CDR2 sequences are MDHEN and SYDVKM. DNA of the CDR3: TGTGCCAGCAGTTTAACCCCACCGACGGGGCAGTACTTC. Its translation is CASSLTPPTGQYF.

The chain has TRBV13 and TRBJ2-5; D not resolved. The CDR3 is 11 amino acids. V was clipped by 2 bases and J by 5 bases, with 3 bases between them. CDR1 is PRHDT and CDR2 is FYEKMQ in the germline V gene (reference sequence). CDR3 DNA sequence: TGTGCCAGCAGCTTAAAGGAGACCCAGTACTTC. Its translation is CASSLKETQYF.

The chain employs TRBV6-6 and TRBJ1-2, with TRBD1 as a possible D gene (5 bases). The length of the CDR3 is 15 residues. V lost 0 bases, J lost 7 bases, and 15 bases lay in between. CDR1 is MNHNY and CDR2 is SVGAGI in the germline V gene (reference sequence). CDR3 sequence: CASSYSEQGVGGYTF. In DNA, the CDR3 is TGTGCCAGCAGTTACTCGGAGCAGGGAGTTGGTGGCTACACCTTC.

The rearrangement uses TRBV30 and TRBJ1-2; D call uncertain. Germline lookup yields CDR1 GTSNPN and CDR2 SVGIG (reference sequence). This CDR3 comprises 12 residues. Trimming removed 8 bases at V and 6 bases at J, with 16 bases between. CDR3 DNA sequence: TGTGCCGGGGAGGTAGGCTTGGATGGCTACACCTTC. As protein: CAGEVGLDGYTF. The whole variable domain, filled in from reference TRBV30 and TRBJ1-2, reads SQTIHQWPATLVQPVGSPLSLECTVEGTSNPNLYWYRQAAGRGLQLLFYSVGIGQISSEVPQNLSASRPQDRQFILSSKKLLLSDSGFYLCAGEVGLDGYTFGSGTRLTVV.

The CDR3 nucleotides are TGTGCCAGCAGCTTTGGGACAGGGCTCTACGAGCAGTACTTC. Translation: CASSFGTGLYEQYF. V is TRBV13 and J is TRBJ2-7; 9 bases line up with TRBD1. The V gene end was trimmed by 3 bases and the J gene end by 3 bases; junction bases not matched to a gene: 3. The CDR3 runs to 14 residues. Germline CDR1 reads PRHDT; CDR2 reads FYEKMQ (reference sequence). Filled out from reference TRBV13 and TRBJ2-7, the complete variable domain reads AAGVIQSPRHLIKEKRETATLKCYPIPRHDTVYWYQQGPGQDPQFLISFYEKMQSDKGSIPDRFSAQQFSDYHSELNMSSLELGDSALYFCASSFGTGLYEQYFGPGTRLTVT.

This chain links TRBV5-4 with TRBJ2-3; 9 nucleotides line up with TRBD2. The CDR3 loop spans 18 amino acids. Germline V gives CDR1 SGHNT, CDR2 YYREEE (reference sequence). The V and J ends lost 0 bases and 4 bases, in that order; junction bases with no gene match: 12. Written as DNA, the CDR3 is TGTGCCAGCAGCTTGGCTTCGGCGGGAGGGCGGAAGGCAGATACGCAGTATTTT. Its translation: CASSLASAGGRKADTQYF.